This T cell receptor beta chain was obtained from a study of T cell repertoires in cytomegalovirus infection. General study findings and limits: Ex vivo, HLA-C-restricted CMV-specific TCR beta clonotypes prevailed over the rest of the response.

This clonotype was observed at least ten times. The antigen is not known. TCRdb reprocessed the reads via MiXCR and lists one record per CDR3 protein. Of some 800,000 distinct CDR3 sequences listed, 30% to 35% are singletons. The germline gives CDR1 SNHLY, CDR2 FYNNEI. This CDR3 spans 16 amino acids. Trimming stripped 1 base from V and 0 bases from J, with 10 bases between. The V call is TRBV2, the J call TRBJ2-1, with D unclear. The sequencing used cultured CD8+ T cells from PBMCs, collected from culture after CMV antigen stimulation. The origin of this receptor is a human donor in good health (CMV status not recorded). Some clones in this sample may be carry-over from other donors' samples. The CDR3 coding sequence is TGTGCCAGCAGTGAAGTCGGTCTAAACTCCTACAATGAGCAGTTCTTC. Its protein product is CASSEVGLNSYNEQFF.